This T cell receptor beta chain was sequenced in a study of cytomegalovirus exposure and HLA in healthy donors (dated by TCRdb to about 2017). With regard to the full study: An earlier analysis of roughly 500 of the donors reported 276 Gb of sequence data and some 120 million unique TCR beta sequences from about 200 million T cells. An early release that covered some 640 HLA-typed donors contained about 290 gigabases of sequencing data and tens of millions of unique TCR sequences. All discovery cohort repertoires had been generated using a single sequencing platform. In addition to the first cohort of 666 subjects, a separate validation cohort of about 120 different subjects was used. Donor age, sex, ethnicity and CMV serostatus were compiled together with the repertoire data. Class I and class II HLA loci were covered by the typing at four-digit resolution. Roughly five DR-DQ haplotypes were treated as single units for association and clustering because of strong linkage in the cohort. The later analysis used no new phenotypic data to find candidate immune exposures, relying instead on TCR beta sequences and their occurrence across donors. A later analysis re-analyzed previously published TCR beta repertoires from 666 donors and added high-resolution HLA genotyping to study TCR occurrence patterns. Typing coverage varied by locus: about 620-630 donors for A, B, C, DRB1 and DQB1; under 550 for DQA1; around 570 for DPA1; approximately 450 for DPB1. The genetic ancestry cluster associated with self-reported Caucasian donors included over 65% of the 350 to 500 genotyped donors. A later genetic analysis took genome-wide SNP genotypes for about three fifths of the roughly 670 donors and used that subset as a discovery cohort. Across approximately 400 genotyped donors of the cohort, an average of approximately 220,000 unique TCR beta nucleotide sequences per donor were sequenced, and 15% to 20% of those sequences were non-productive. An earlier analysis of about 600 of the donors used high-throughput TCR beta sequencing to judge whether each TCR beta V gene segment behaved as functional or pseudogenic. The study used immunosequencing to profile the T cell repertoires of under 700 subjects and linked those repertoires to cytomegalovirus serostatus. High-throughput TCR immunosequencing, statistical association of individual TCRs with disease status, and machine learning were combined to predict cytomegalovirus infection status. The study aimed to test whether cataloging public T cell receptors could reveal signatures of past pathogen exposure.

In total, approximately 690 healthy bone marrow donors made up the cohort. All cohort members were sampled while nominally healthy, although unrecorded immune exposures were likely present. The donor was CMV seropositive and was included in the group of 250 to 350 seropositive cohort members. A peripheral blood sample was provided by each donor, and peripheral blood mononuclear cells were used for TCR beta sequencing. The Qiagen DNeasy Blood Extraction Kit was used to extract genomic DNA from the blood cell samples. The junction shows trimming of 7 bases on V and 4 bases on J, plus 11 bases between the germline ends. From the cysteine up to the phenylalanine, the CDR3 has a length of 11 residues. This entry keeps only the CDR3 DNA: 33 bases, framed from base 1. CDR1 and CDR2 are read off the germline V gene as SQVTM and ANQGSEA. On the study overall, not on this receptor specifically: A cluster of highly shared sequence variants was judged likely to be a technical artifact of the sequencing pipeline. In a later analysis, TCR association rates were found to vary across HLA loci, with the most associated TCRs seen for DRB1 alleles and the fewest for HLA-C alleles. Correlated functional status among segregating V segments might reflect linkage disequilibrium, but an unknown experimental factor could not be ruled out. According to a later analysis, parvovirus B19, influenza, CMV and Epstein-Barr virus appeared linked to several top co-occurrence clusters. Because HLA typing was unavailable for some donors at each locus, only the typed subset was used in association tests. The authors suggested that the approach could potentially be extended to other disease states and immunological phenotypes. When HLA alleles, especially DR and DQ, strongly co-occurred, attributing TCR associations to individual alleles was difficult. Most CMV-associated TCR beta chains appeared to be HLA-restricted in a later analysis, and the HLA associations seemed to be driven largely by CMV exposure. An association between a missense DCLRE1C variant and V-gene and J-gene trimming of TCR beta chains was found in a later genetic analysis and replicated in an independent cohort. CMV serostatus was the only immune exposure information available for the cohort. The cohort was sequenced for TCR beta chains only, and without alpha or paired-chain data the features that could be detected were limited. Some IMGT-functional V segments, including TRBV6-2 and TRBV6-3, could not be told apart with the 87-base-pair reads, so those segments were excluded. Most TCR sequences were seen in very few donors, while some public TCRs were found in many individuals. In a later analysis, HLA-associated TCR beta chains showed more clonal expansion and lower generation probabilities than non-associated chains that were equally common. Cytomegalovirus status was reported to be diagnosed by the classifier with high specificity and sensitivity in both the original and validation cohorts. Specific HLA alleles were associated with 15,000 to 20,000 TCR beta sequences at a false discovery rate of 0.05 in a later analysis. Presence/absence analyses assumed roughly uniform sequencing depth across donors, an assumption that may not hold. Because counts were too low, roughly 18 rarely observed V segments, including chromosome 9 orphons, were left out of the earlier analysis of about 620 of the donors. Compared with the roughly 670-donor mean, donors in an Asian-associated ancestry cluster had fewer N-insertions in productive TCRs, according to a later genetic analysis. In the study, around 150 TCR beta chains were listed as associated with cytomegalovirus. A further reported finding was that TCR beta sequences accurately predicted the HLA-A and HLA-B alleles for most subjects in the first cohort. In vitro tests confirmed that three of the cytomegalovirus-associated TCR beta chains recognize cytomegalovirus antigens. In an earlier analysis of 587 of the donors, most TCR beta V segments appeared in productive rearrangements about 87% or about 30% of the time, broadly matching IMGT annotations.

The method was the immunoSEQ multiplex PCR assay. The multiplex PCR relied on a mix of 60 forward primers for TCR Vbeta segments and 13 reverse primers for TCR Jbeta segments. The CDR3 region of rearranged TCR beta genes was amplified from genomic DNA by a multiplex PCR assay. The amplified TCR beta libraries were sequenced on the Illumina HiSeq System as 87-base-pair reads. In the authors' own workflow: A later analysis counted tens of millions of unique TCR beta chains across the 650 to 800 repertoires, and around 9.9 million of these chains were shared by at least two donors. Raw reads were error-corrected and collapsed into unique sequences by a nearest-neighbor algorithm in which closely related sequences were merged to remove PCR and sequencing errors. V, D and J gene segments were assigned by aligning CDR3 sequences to IMGT reference sequences. For a sequence to be retained, at least a six-nucleotide match to both a V gene segment and a J gene segment was required. Rearrangements were called productive when the CDR3 lacked stop codons and stayed in frame with V and J; all others were non-productive. CDR3 was defined according to IMGT convention as the region running from the second conserved V-encoded cysteine to the conserved J-encoded phenylalanine. The earlier analysis of more than 450 of the donors excluded sequences that lacked an unambiguous match to a single V gene segment. An earlier analysis of a few hundred of the donors called V segments functional above 56.7% productive rearrangements and segregating when the between-donor standard deviation exceeded 5%. A statistical classification framework was developed to diagnose cytomegalovirus status using the catalog of TCR beta chain sequences. In a later analysis, TCR nucleotide sequences were compared against IMGT/GENE-DB human TR gene sequences so that V and J genes could be assigned. The TCRdist pipeline was used in a later analysis to assign CDR3 sequences and most-parsimonious VDJ recombination scenarios. In a later analysis, every TCR beta chain was defined by the combination of its CDR3 amino acid sequence and its V-gene family, and reads without a unique V-gene family were dropped. To address suspected cross-contamination and a sequencing artifact, a later analysis removed roughly 580 highly shared, low-generation-probability nucleotide sequences. For each public chain, a later analysis derived a clonal expansion index from normalized ranks of inferred template counts within each repertoire. Generation probabilities in a later analysis came from a VDJ recombination model fitted to out-of-frame rearrangements, and those results were checked against IGoR. A later analysis scored TCR-TCR, TCR-HLA and TCR-CMV co-occurrence with hypergeometric tests, applying a repertoire-size bias correction to TCR pairs. To estimate false discovery rates, a later analysis permuted the HLA or CMV assignments 20 times. A later analysis grouped co-occurring TCRs with DBSCAN, adding TCRdist sequence similarity when clustering within HLA-allele-positive subsets. Repertoires with fewer than 30,000 or more than 120,000 public chains were left out of co-occurrence clustering, as were about 5 repertoires with anomalous nucleotide sharing. This immuneACCESS table, as held by TCRdb, lists in-frame sequences with V and J called but not all clones. Of the missing ones, under half trace to an unresolved V gene in checked studies; the others have no known cause. Clone size and V and J calls were adopted from that table, with D and trimming inferred from the DNA. In all, the sample holds more than 95,000 clones, and approximately 73% of those were seen once. The ten largest clones take up 10% of the sample.

This clone showed up just a few times. Its antigen is unknown. One base away there is no much larger clone; base qualities are not given. Source material: PBMCs. The chain couples TRBV29-1 to TRBJ2-7; perhaps TRBD1 is the D gene, with 6 bases matching. This receptor was taken from a woman between 18 and 30 years old in good health and CMV-seropositive. The CDR3 protein sequence reads: CSAQDSYEQYF. The DNA reads TGCAGCGCCCAGGACAGTTACGAGCAGTACTTC.